These 15 T cell receptor beta chains share one sample of origin, sequenced in a study of cytomegalovirus exposure and HLA in healthy donors. Use of 60 Vbeta and 13 Jbeta primers characterized the PCR. Sequencing was performed with immunoSEQ multiplex PCR; in TCRdb, only in-frame clones are kept and a portion is missing. The data hold 90,000 to 120,000 clones, with just under 75% observed a single time. Sequencing was done on a sample of PBMCs. The receptor source for this set is a man over 45 in good health and CMV-seropositive.

The chain combines TRBV5-1 with TRBJ1-1, with a weak D call TRBD1 (6 bases). The CDR3 consists of 15 residues. V was clipped by 4 bases and J by 5 bases, with 18 bases between them. Germline assignment: CDR1 SGHRS and CDR2 YFSETQ. In nucleotides, the CDR3 is TGCGCCAGCAGCGTTTTCACAGGGTCGAGGACTGAAGCTTTCTTT. Its protein is CASSVFTGSRTEAFF.

The V and J genes are TRBV5-6 and TRBJ1-1; D possibly corresponds to TRBD1 (5 bases). V lost 3 bases to trimming and J lost 0 bases, with 18 bases between them. From germline, CDR1 is SGHDT and CDR2 YYEEEE. The CDR3 runs to 17 residues. CDR3 coding DNA: TGTGCCAGCAGCTCCGGCGTACGGAGGGGCATGAACACTGAAGCTTTCTTT. Its translation is CASSSGVRRGMNTEAFF.

The chain has TRBV27 and TRBJ1-4, with 8 bases fitting TRBD1. V was clipped by 6 bases and J by 8 bases; unmatched bases: 8. The CDR3 is 14 amino acids. CDR1 is MNHEY and CDR2 is SMNVEV in the germline V gene (reference sequence). The CDR3 sequence: CASRTRGRNEKLFF. The CDR3 DNA reads as TGTGCCAGCAGGACCAGGGGGCGTAACGAAAAACTGTTTTTT.

The chain uses TRBV5-1 and TRBJ2-1, with 14 bases fitting TRBD2. J gave up 0 bases and V 2 bases, and 7 bases lay outside the gene matches. The germline V gene has CDR1 SGHRS and CDR2 YFSETQ. The CDR3 length is 19 residues. CDR3 sequence reads: CASSLTPGLAGVSYNEQFF. The CDR3 bases are TGCGCCAGCAGCTTAACACCGGGACTAGCGGGAGTCTCCTACAATGAGCAGTTCTTC.

This sequence joins TRBV2 and TRBJ2-2, with TRBD2 matching over 7 bases. The CDR3 contains 14 residues. The germline V gene encodes CDR1 SNHLY and CDR2 FYNNEI. J was trimmed by 6 bases and V by 6 bases; bases with no gene match: 7. CDR3 residues: CASRWGGASGELFF. In DNA, the CDR3 is TGTGCCAGCAGGTGGGGGGGTGCGTCCGGGGAGCTGTTTTTT.

The genes are TRBV11-2 and TRBJ1-1, with D uncertain. Germline V gives CDR1 SGHAT, CDR2 FQNNGV. V was trimmed by 3 bases and J by 1 base, leaving 12 bases between them. The CDR3 totals 15 residues. Here the CDR3 reads CASSFNGVGNTEAFF. In DNA form, the CDR3 reads TGTGCCAGCAGCTTCAACGGGGTTGGGAACACTGAAGCTTTCTTT.

The J gene is TRBJ2-1, the V gene TRBV9; 10 bases map to TRBD2. V shed 1 base, J shed 5 bases, and the junction held 9 bases outside the gene matches. CDR3 length: 17 residues. Germline V gene data show CDR1 as SGDLS and CDR2 as YYNGEE. CDR3 sequence: CASSVKLAGLPHNEQFF. In nucleotides, the CDR3 is TGTGCCAGCAGCGTAAAACTAGCGGGGCTGCCTCACAATGAGCAGTTCTTC.

The gene calls are TRBV6-4 and TRBJ1-2, with D perhaps TRBD1 (5 bases). The CDR3 length is 12 residues. Trimming removed 5 bases from V and 9 bases from J, with 13 bases in between. Germline V CDR1 and CDR2: MRHNA, SNTAGT. The DNA of the CDR3 is TGTGCCAGCAGTTCCCGACGGACAAGCTACACCTTC. It encodes CASSSRRTSYTF.

This clone was detected only a few times. The chain combines TRBV6-1 with TRBJ2-3; D unresolved. CDR1 is MNHNS, CDR2 SASEGT, per germline. CDR3 length: 16 residues. Trimming pared 4 bases from V and 1 base from J, leaving 15 bases between. As DNA, the CDR3 is TGTGCCAGCAGTGGAATAGAGGTCCTTGGCACAGATACGCAGTATTTT. It specifies CASSGIEVLGTDTQYF.

The CDR3 DNA reads as TGCGCCAGCAGCCAAGGGGCATATCATAGCAATCAGCCCCAGCATTTT. Encoded protein: CASSQGAYHSNQPQHF. V usage is TRBV4-1 and J usage is TRBJ1-5; unclear D gene. The CDR3 has 16 amino acids. Germline CDR1 reads MGHRA; CDR2 reads YSYEKL. V dropped 1 base and J dropped 0 bases, with 10 bases sitting between them.

V gene TRBV9 combines with J gene TRBJ1-1, with D possibly matching TRBD1 (6 bases). V was trimmed by 6 bases and J by 4 bases, leaving 19 bases between them. The CDR3 runs 15 residues. CDR1 and CDR2 (germline): SGDLS, YYNGEE. The CDR3: CASTPVRDKGTEAFF. The CDR3 DNA is TGTGCCAGCACCCCCGTTAGGGACAAAGGCACTGAAGCTTTCTTT.

The chain is built from TRBV11-2 and TRBJ1-2, with a tentative D call TRBD1 (5 bases). In germline, CDR1 is SGHAT, CDR2 FQNNGV. CDR3 length: 13 residues. Trimming cost V 0 bases and J 3 bases, with 5 bases left between them. The CDR3: CASSLDRDYGYTF. The CDR3 nucleotides read TGTGCCAGCAGCTTAGACAGGGACTATGGCTACACCTTC.

This clone was seen a single time. The chain joins TRBV7-3 to TRBJ1-4, with D perhaps matching TRBD1 (6 bases). This CDR3 spans 15 amino acids. The V gene lost 6 bases and the J gene lost 3 bases, with 14 bases spanning the gap. The germline gives CDR1 SGHTA, CDR2 FQGTGA. The CDR3 here is CASRTPGHPNEKLFF. The CDR3 DNA reads as TGTGCCAGCAGAACTCCGGGACACCCTAATGAAAAACTGTTTTTT.

This sequence joins TRBV5-4 and TRBJ1-1; TRBD1 might be the D (5 bases). This CDR3 region has 14 residues. The germline V and J ends were trimmed by 0 bases and 2 bases, with 8 bases remaining between them. Per the germline V gene, CDR1 is SGHNT and CDR2 is YYREEE (reference sequence). The CDR3 sequence: CASSLVQGNTEAFF. The DNA of the CDR3 is TGTGCCAGCAGCTTGGTCCAGGGTAACACTGAAGCTTTCTTT.

The gene calls are TRBV5-1 and TRBJ2-1, with D maybe TRBD2 (6 bases). Per the germline V gene, CDR1 is SGHRS and CDR2 is YFSETQ. This CDR3 is 16 amino acids long. Deletions cut 4 bases from V and 3 bases from J, with 17 bases between. The DNA of the CDR3 is TGCGCCAGCAGCAAGCCTAGCGCTTTGGGCTACAATGAGCAGTTCTTC. Amino acid sequence: CASSKPSALGYNEQFF.